Below are 10 T cell receptor beta chains sequenced from a single sample in a study of identical twins. TCRdb called the 5' RACE reads again in MiXCR, with one record for every CDR3 protein. This table holds roughly 470,000 distinct CDR3 sequences, over 11% found once. The sample was also linked to a second study, of yellow fever vaccine responses in identical twins.

The specimen sequenced was CD4+ T cells sorted from blood. All receptors derive from a woman under 30 in good health.

The CDR3 bases are TGTGCCAGCAGCCATAGGGGGGGCCCTCCCTACGAGCAGTACTTC. Its translation: CASSHRGGPPYEQYF. The J gene is TRBJ2-7, the V gene TRBV3-1, with a weak D call TRBD2 (7 bases). The CDR3 length is 15 residues. From germline, CDR1 is LGHDT and CDR2 YNNKEL (reference sequence). V lost 3 bases, J lost 2 bases, and 14 bases lay in between.

For this clonotype: A read error may explain this, as a much larger clone is one base away. The rearrangement links TRBV4-2 to TRBJ2-5; D remains unclear. Germline CDR1 LGHNA, CDR2 YNFKEQ. The CDR3 sequence is 15 residues long. As DNA, the CDR3 is TGTGCCATCAGCCAACGTTTTGAACCTCAGGAGACCCAGTACTTC. Translated: CAISQRFEPQETQYF.

The chain links TRBV28 to TRBJ1-1; TRBD1 might be the D (5 bases). The CDR3 is 14 residues long. Germline V gene sequence: CDR1 MDHEN, CDR2 SYDVKM. Trimming stripped 3 bases from V and 4 bases from J, with 12 bases between. CDR3 DNA sequence: TGTGCCAGCAGTTTTCCGGTTGGGGGCACTGAAGCTTTCTTT. Translation: CASSFPVGGTEAFF.

The chain joins TRBV12-3 or TRBV12-4 to TRBJ2-3; 7 bases line up with TRBD2. This CDR3 is 17 amino acids long. DNA for the CDR3: TGTACCTTCTGTTTAGCTAGCGGTTCATCTAGCACAGATACGCAGTATTTT. It specifies CTFCLASGSSSTDTQYF.

This clonotype was counted a few times. The gene calls are TRBV6-5 and TRBJ2-7; the D gene could be TRBD1 or TRBD2 (5 bases each). The CDR3 runs 14 residues. V shed 2 bases and J shed 2 bases, with 10 bases lying between them. Germline CDR1 reads MNHEY; CDR2 reads SVGAGI. CDR3 in amino acids: CASSYPMGAYEQYF. The CDR3 region has the DNA TGTGCCAGCAGTTACCCTATGGGGGCCTACGAGCAGTACTTC.

The chain employs TRBV12-3 or TRBV12-4 and TRBJ2-2; the D gene is possibly TRBD2 (6 bases). V shed 6 bases and J shed 7 bases, with 18 bases lying between them. The CDR3 spans 15 residues. DNA of the CDR3: TGTGCCAGCAGGAGGGCAGCGGAGGGCATCGGGGAGCTGTTTTTT. Amino acids: CASRRAAEGIGELFF.

This clonotype was detected only a few times. The CDR3 DNA sequence: TGTGCCAGCAGCTTGACCCCTAGTTCCCGCAGCGAGCAGTACTTC. Translated: CASSLTPSSRSEQYF. The V call is TRBV7-2, the J call TRBJ2-7; no firm D call. The germline V and J ends were trimmed by 3 bases and 6 bases, with 18 bases remaining between them. Germline V lookup: CDR1 SGHTA, CDR2 FQGNSA. The CDR3 covers 15 residues.

The J gene is TRBJ2-3, the V gene TRBV4-1; D ambiguous. The V end was cut by 0 bases, the J end by 4 bases, with 17 bases between. CDR1 is MGHRA and CDR2 is YSYEKL in the germline V gene. The CDR3 is 17 residues long. CDR3 in amino acids: CASSQERGTNRADTQYF. CDR3 DNA: TGCGCCAGCAGCCAAGAACGCGGTACAAACAGAGCAGATACGCAGTATTTT.

This clonotype was picked up many times. The chain joins TRBV12-3 or TRBV12-4 to TRBJ2-5; 8 nucleotides match TRBD1. The CDR3 loop spans 13 amino acids. The V and J ends lost 6 bases and 4 bases, in that order; junction bases with no gene match: 4. The CDR3 is CASRFGTGETQYF. In DNA, the CDR3 is TGTGCCAGCAGGTTCGGGACAGGAGAGACCCAGTACTTC.

At least ten counts were recorded for this clonotype. The chain combines TRBV28 with TRBJ2-7; 9 bases fit TRBD1. In germline, CDR1 is MDHEN, CDR2 SYDVKM. The CDR3 runs 15 residues. V trimming: 2 bases; J trimming: 4 bases; junction bases outside the gene matches: 6. CDR3 in DNA: TGTGCCAGCAGTTTAAAACAGGGGGCGAGTTACGAGCAGTACTTC. Its protein is CASSLKQGASYEQYF.